Listed here are 10 T cell receptor beta chains from one sample, sequenced in a study of beta chain features in type 1 diabetes. General study findings and limits: Significant though moderate, a shortening of TCRB CDR3s appeared in all four CD4+ subsets of Type 1 diabetes patients.

Expressed TCRB transcripts were sequenced, since all the RNA that had been isolated was reverse transcribed. Clones were sequenced by immunoSEQ multiplex PCR, and TCRdb holds only the in-frame ones, with some missing. The profile shows 300,000 or so clones, approximately 13% of them singletons. Their cognate antigens are unknown. The sequencing input was naive CD4+ T cells from blood. The origin of the receptors is a woman between 18 and 29 years old with type 1 diabetes.

This clone has more than one count but fewer than ten. Other DNA sequences within the sample encode an identical CDR3. The V call is TRBV18, the J call TRBJ2-3, with 10 bases matching TRBD2. The CDR3 consists of 17 residues. With 0 bases clipped from V and 1 base from J, the junction kept 4 bases outside the gene matches. Germline-derived CDR1 and CDR2 are KGHSH and LQKENI. Here the CDR3 DNA reads TGTGCCAGCTCACCACCGGGGCTAGCGGGAGGCACAGATACGCAGTATTTT. This gives the protein CASSPPGLAGGTDTQYF.

This clone showed up just a few times. V and J are TRBV27 and TRBJ2-6; possibly TRBD1 for D (5 bases). The CDR3 contains 16 residues. V lost 7 bases and J lost 0, with 13 bases in between. The germline gives CDR1 MNHEY, CDR2 SMNVEV (reference sequence). Here the CDR3 DNA reads TGTGCCAGCACACAGGCTAAGGGCTCTGGGGCCAACGTCCTGACTTTC. As protein: CASTQAKGSGANVLTF. The variable domain in full, with the rest retrieved from reference TRBV27 and TRBJ2-6, is EAQVTQNPRYLITVTGKKLTVTCSQNMNHEYMSWYRQDPGLGLRQIYYSMNVEVTDKGDVPEGYKVSRKEKRNFPLILESPSPNQTSLYFCASTQAKGSGANVLTFGAGSRLTVL.

This clone was seen a few times. The J gene is TRBJ2-7, the V gene TRBV5-4, with TRBD1 matching 12 bases. Germline V gene sequence: CDR1 SGHNT, CDR2 YYREEE (reference sequence). J gave up 4 bases and V 7 bases, and 12 bases lay outside the gene matches. This CDR3 region has 16 residues. This CDR3 is CASSRAGTGGRYEQYF. The CDR3, as DNA: TGTGCCAGCTCCCGAGCCGGGACAGGGGGCAGGTACGAGCAGTACTTC.

This clone was counted a few times. V usage is TRBV28 and J usage is TRBJ2-7, with 11 positions matching TRBD2. The V gene's germline CDR1 is MDHEN and CDR2 SYDVKM. The CDR3 covers 15 residues. Trimming removed 5 bases from V and 6 bases from J; junction bases left unmatched: 9. The CDR3 DNA is TGTGCCAGCAGTCTCCCGTTTAGCGGGAGGGGCGAGCAGTACTTC. This translates into CASSLPFSGRGEQYF.

The chain joins TRBV12-5 to TRBJ2-3, with unresolved D. This CDR3 comprises 11 residues. From germline, CDR1 is LGHNT and CDR2 FRNRAP. V shed 9 bases and J shed 4 bases, with 8 bases lying between them. In nucleotides, the CDR3 is TGTGCTAGCGGTCCGGCAGATACGCAGTATTTT. Amino acid sequence: CASGPADTQYF.

This clone showed up just a few times. CDR3 in amino acids: CASSQELSRGQAGELFF. Here the CDR3 DNA reads TGTGCCAGCAGCCAAGAACTCTCAAGGGGGCAAGCCGGGGAGCTGTTTTTT. The rearrangement uses TRBV14 and TRBJ2-2, with 7 nucleotides matching TRBD1. V was pared by 0 bases and J by 6 bases, with 10 bases of the junction left unmatched. The CDR3 covers 17 residues. CDR1 and CDR2 (germline): SGHDN, FVKESK.

The CDR3 loop reads CASRQNRRDQETQYF. CDR3 sequence (DNA): TGTGCCAGCAGACAGAACCGGAGGGATCAAGAGACCCAGTACTTC. The V and J genes are TRBV7-2 and TRBJ2-5, with D possibly TRBD2 on 6 matching bases. V dropped 6 bases and J dropped 2 bases, with 16 bases sitting between them. The CDR3 runs 15 residues. Germline V gene lookup returns CDR1 SGHTA and CDR2 FQGNSA.

The chain combines TRBV29-1 with TRBJ2-1; TRBD1 aligns across 7 bases. The CDR3 has 14 amino acids. The germline gives CDR1 SQVTM, CDR2 ANQGSEA. The CDR3 loop is CTSAYRGSYNEQFF. In DNA, the CDR3 is TGCACCTCCGCCTACAGGGGATCCTACAATGAGCAGTTCTTC.

The CDR3: CASSYRNTEAFF. DNA for the CDR3: TGTGCCAGTAGCTACCGGAACACTGAAGCTTTCTTT. The chain couples TRBV19 to TRBJ1-1; D gene uncertain. V lost 6 bases and J lost 1, with 6 bases in between. The CDR3 has 12 residues. The germline V gene encodes CDR1 LNHDA and CDR2 SQIVND (reference sequence).

In this sample, this clone turned up a few times. The V call is TRBV23-1, the J call TRBJ1-2, with 9 bases aligning to TRBD1. TRBV23-1 has ORF status, its function being uncertain. Unmatched junction bases numbered 7, after V lost 3 bases and J lost 2 bases. This CDR3 is built from 16 residues. The CDR3 DNA follows: TGCGCCAGCAGTCAGTCTTACAGGGGGCAGAACTATGGCTACACCTTC. Protein: CASSQSYRGQNYGYTF.